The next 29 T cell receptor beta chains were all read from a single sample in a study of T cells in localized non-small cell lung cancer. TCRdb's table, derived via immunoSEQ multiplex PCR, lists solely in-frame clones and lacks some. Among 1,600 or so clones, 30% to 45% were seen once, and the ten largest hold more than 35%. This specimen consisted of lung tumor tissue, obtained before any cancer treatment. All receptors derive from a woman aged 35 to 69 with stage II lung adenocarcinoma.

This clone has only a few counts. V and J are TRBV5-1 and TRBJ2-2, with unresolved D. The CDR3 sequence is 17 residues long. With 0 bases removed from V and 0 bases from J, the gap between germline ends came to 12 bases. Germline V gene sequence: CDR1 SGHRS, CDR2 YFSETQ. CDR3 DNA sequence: TGCGCCAGCAGCTTGGTGCCACAAGGGTCGAACACCGGGGAGCTGTTTTTT. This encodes CASSLVPQGSNTGELFF.

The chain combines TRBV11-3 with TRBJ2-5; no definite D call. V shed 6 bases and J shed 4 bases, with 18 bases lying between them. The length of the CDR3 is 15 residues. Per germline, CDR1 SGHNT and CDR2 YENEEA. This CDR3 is CASSYSQGIGETQYF. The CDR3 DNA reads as TGTGCCAGCAGTTATTCCCAAGGGATCGGAGAGACCCAGTACTTC.

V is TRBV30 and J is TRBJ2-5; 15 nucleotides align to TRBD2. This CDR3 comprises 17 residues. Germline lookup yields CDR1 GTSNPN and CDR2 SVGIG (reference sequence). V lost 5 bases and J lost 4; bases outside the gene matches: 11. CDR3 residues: CAWSGLAGGQGIETQYF. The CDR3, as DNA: TGTGCCTGGTCCGGACTAGCGGGGGGGCAGGGTATAGAGACCCAGTACTTC.

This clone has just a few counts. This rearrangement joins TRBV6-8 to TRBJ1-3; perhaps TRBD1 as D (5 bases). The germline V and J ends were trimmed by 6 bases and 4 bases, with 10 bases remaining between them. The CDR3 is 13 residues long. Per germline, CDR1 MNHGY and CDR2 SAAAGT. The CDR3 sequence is CASRGLRGNTIYF. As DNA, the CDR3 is TGTGCCAGCAGGGGGCTGAGAGGAAACACCATATATTTT.

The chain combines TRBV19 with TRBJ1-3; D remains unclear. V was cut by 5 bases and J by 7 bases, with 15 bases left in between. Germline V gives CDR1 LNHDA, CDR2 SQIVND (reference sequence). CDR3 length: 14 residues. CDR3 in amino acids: CASSPTGVVNTIYF. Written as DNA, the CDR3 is TGTGCCAGTAGTCCTACCGGGGTTGTGAACACCATATATTTT.

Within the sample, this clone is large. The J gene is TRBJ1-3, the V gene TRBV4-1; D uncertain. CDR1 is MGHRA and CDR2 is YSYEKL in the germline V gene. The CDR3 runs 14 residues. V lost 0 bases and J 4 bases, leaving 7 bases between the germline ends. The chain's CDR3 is CASSQDWQGNTIYF. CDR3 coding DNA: TGCGCCAGCAGCCAAGACTGGCAGGGAAACACCATATATTTT.

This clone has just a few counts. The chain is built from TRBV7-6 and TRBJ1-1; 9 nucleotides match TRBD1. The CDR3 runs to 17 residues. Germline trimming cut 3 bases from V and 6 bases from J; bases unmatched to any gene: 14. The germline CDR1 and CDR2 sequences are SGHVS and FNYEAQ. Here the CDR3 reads CASSLATGGWGRAEAFF. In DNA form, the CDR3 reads TGTGCCAGCAGCTTGGCGACAGGGGGATGGGGGAGGGCTGAAGCTTTCTTT.

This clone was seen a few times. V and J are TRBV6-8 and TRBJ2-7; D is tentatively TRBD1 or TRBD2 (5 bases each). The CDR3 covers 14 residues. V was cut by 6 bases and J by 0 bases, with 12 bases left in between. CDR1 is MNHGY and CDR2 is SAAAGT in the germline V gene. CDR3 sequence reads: CASSRGGSSYEQYF. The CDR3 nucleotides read TGTGCCAGCAGCCGGGGCGGTTCCTCCTACGAGCAGTACTTC.

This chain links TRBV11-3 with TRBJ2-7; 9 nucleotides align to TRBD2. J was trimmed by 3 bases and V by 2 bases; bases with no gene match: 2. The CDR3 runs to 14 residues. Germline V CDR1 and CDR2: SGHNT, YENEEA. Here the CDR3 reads CASSLQAGGYEQYF. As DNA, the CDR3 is TGTGCCAGCAGCTTACAAGCGGGGGGCTACGAGCAGTACTTC.

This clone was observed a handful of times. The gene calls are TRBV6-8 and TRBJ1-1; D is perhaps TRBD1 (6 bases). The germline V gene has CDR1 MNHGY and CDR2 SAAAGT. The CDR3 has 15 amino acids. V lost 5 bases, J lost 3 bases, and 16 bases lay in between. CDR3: CASSGTGRLHTEAFF. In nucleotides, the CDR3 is TGTGCCAGCAGTGGAACAGGGAGATTGCACACTGAAGCTTTCTTT.

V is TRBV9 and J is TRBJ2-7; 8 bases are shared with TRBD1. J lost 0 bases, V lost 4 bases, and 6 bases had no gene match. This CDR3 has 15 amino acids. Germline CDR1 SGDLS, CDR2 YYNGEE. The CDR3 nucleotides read TGTGCCAGCAGCAGGACAGGGTCGAGCTCCTACGAGCAGTACTTC. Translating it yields CASSRTGSSSYEQYF. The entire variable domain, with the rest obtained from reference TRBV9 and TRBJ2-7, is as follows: DSGVTQTPKHLITATGQRVTLRCSPRSGDLSVYWYQQSLDQGLQFLIQYYNGEERAKGNILERFSAQQFPDLHSELNLSSLELGDSALYFCASSRTGSSSYEQYFGPGTRLTVT.

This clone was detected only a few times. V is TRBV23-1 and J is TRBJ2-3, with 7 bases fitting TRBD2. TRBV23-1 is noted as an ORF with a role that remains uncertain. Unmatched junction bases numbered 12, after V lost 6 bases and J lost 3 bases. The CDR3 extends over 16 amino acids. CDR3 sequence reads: CASSQDRGGATDTQYF. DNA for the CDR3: TGCGCCAGCAGCCAAGATCGCGGGGGAGCTACAGATACGCAGTATTTT.

CDR3 in DNA: TGTGCCATTCTACTGAACACCGGGGAGCTGTTTTTT. Its protein product is CAILLNTGELFF. V gene TRBV19 combines with J gene TRBJ2-2, with no clear D. CDR1 is LNHDA and CDR2 is SQIVND in the germline V gene (reference sequence). There are 12 residues in the CDR3. With 10 bases removed from V and 1 base from J, the gap between germline ends came to 7 bases.

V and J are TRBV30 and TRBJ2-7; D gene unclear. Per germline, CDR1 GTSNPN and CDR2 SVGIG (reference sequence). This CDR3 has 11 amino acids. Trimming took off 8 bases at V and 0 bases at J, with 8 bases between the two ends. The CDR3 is CALSASYEQYF. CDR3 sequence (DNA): TGTGCCCTCTCAGCCTCCTACGAGCAGTACTTC. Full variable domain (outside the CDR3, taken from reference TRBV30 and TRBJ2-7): SQTIHQWPATLVQPVGSPLSLECTVEGTSNPNLYWYRQAAGRGLQLLFYSVGIGQISSEVPQNLSASRPQDRQFILSSKKLLLSDSGFYLCALSASYEQYFGPGTRLTVT.

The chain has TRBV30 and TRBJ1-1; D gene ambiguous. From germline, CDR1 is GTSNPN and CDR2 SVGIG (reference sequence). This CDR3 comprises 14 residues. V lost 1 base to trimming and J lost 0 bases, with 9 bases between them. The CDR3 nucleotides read TGTGCCTGGAGTGAAAACATTATGAACACTGAAGCTTTCTTT. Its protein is CAWSENIMNTEAFF.

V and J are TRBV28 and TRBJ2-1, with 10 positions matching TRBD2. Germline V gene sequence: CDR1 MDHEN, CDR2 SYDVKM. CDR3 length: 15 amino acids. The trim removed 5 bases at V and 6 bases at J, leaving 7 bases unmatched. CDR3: CASSESSGGSNEQFF. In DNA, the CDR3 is TGTGCCAGCAGTGAGTCTAGCGGGGGTTCCAATGAGCAGTTCTTC.

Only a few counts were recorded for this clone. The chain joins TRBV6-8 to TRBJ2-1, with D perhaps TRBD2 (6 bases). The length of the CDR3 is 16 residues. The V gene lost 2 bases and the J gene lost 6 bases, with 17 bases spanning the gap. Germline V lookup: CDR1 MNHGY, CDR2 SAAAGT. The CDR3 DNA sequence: TGTGCCAGCAGTTACGGGGCCAGGAGGGGTACCAATGAGCAGTTCTTC. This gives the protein CASSYGARRGTNEQFF.

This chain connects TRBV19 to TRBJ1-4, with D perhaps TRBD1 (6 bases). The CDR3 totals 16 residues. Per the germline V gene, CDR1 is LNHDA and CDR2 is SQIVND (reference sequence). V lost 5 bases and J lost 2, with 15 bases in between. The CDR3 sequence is CASSVRSGATNEKLFF. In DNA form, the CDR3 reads TGTGCCAGTAGTGTACGTTCAGGGGCGACTAATGAAAAACTGTTTTTT.

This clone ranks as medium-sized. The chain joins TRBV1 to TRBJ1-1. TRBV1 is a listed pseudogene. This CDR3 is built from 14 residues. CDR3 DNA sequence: TGCGCCAGCAGCCAACCACTGATTAACACTGAAGCTTTCTTT. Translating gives CASSQPLINTEAFF.

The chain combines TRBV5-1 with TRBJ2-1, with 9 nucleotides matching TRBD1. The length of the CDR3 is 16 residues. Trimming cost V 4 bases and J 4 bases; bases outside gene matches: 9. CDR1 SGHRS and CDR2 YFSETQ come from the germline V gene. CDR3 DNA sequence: TGCGCCAGCAGCGGACAGGGGAGAAGGTTGTACAATGAGCAGTTCTTC. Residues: CASSGQGRRLYNEQFF.

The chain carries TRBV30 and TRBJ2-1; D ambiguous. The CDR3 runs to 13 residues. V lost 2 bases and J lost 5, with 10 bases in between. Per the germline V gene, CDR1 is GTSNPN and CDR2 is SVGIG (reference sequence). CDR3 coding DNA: TGTGCCTGGAGTTCTGATTACCACAATGAGCAGTTCTTC. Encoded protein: CAWSSDYHNEQFF.

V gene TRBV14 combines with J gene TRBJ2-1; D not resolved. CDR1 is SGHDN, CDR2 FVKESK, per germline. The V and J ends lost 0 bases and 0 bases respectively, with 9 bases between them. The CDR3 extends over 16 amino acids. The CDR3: CASSQDASDSYNEQFF. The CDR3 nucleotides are TGTGCCAGCAGCCAAGATGCTTCGGACTCCTACAATGAGCAGTTCTTC.

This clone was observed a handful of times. The CDR3 loop reads CASSERPAGGGNTIYF. For the CDR3, the DNA is TGTGCCAGCAGCGAGAGGCCTGCGGGAGGTGGAAACACCATATATTTT. This chain uses TRBV9 with TRBJ1-3, with no clear D. The germline V gene has CDR1 SGDLS and CDR2 YYNGEE. The V end lost 3 bases, the J end lost 3 bases, and 16 bases lay between the germline ends. This CDR3 is 16 amino acids long.

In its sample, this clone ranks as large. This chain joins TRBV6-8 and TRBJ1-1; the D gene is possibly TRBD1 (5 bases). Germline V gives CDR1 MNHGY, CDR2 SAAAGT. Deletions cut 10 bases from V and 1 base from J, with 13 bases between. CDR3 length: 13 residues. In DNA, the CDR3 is TGTGCCACCAGGGCCGGCAAGAACACTGAAGCTTTCTTT. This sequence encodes CATRAGKNTEAFF.

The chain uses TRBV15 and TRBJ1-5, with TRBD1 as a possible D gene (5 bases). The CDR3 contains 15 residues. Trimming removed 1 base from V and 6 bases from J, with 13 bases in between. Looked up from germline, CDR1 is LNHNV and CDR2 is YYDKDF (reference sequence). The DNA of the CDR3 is TGTGCCACCAGCAGAGGACAGTCCAGTGGTCAGCCCCAGCATTTT. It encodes CATSRGQSSGQPQHF.

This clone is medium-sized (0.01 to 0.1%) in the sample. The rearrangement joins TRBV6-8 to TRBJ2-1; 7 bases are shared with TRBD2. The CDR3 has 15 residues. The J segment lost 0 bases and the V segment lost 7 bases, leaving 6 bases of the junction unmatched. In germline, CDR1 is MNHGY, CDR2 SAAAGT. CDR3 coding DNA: TGTGCCAGCACCCCTGGGAGGGGCTCCTACAATGAGCAGTTCTTC. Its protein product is CASTPGRGSYNEQFF.

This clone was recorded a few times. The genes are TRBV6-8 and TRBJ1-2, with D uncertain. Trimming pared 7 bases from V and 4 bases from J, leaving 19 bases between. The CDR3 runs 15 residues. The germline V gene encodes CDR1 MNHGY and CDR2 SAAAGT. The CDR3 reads CASTTKLGLSYGYTF. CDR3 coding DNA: TGTGCCAGCACCACTAAGTTGGGTCTCAGCTATGGCTACACCTTC.

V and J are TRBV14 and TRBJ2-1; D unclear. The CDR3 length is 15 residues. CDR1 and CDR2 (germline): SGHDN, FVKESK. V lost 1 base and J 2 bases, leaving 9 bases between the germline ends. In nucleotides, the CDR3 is TGTGCCAGCAGCCAAGGAGGATTTGCCTACAATGAGCAGTTCTTC. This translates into CASSQGGFAYNEQFF.

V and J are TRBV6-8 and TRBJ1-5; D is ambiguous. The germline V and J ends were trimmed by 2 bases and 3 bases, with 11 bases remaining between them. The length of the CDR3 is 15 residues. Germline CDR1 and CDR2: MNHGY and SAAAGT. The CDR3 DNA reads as TGTGCCAGCAGTTACGCGGCGGCTAACAATCAGCCCCAGCATTTT. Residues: CASSYAAANNQPQHF.